This T cell receptor (beta chain) was retrieved from a study of blood T cell repertoires in COVID-19. Study overall: Sites across the United States, Italy and Spain contributed samples from acute and convalescent COVID-19. Sources were T cells, B-cell-depleted T cells, or PBMCs; the material itself was cDNA or gDNA.

Participants were placed into cohorts based on the clinical history they reported. The table came from immunoSEQ multiplex PCR; TCRdb's copy has only in-frame clones and leaves some out. The profile shows roughly 250,000 clones, approximately 83% of them singletons. The TCR comes from a young woman who had recovered from COVID-19. The sample consisted of PBMCs or T cells enriched from blood (not recorded which).

DNA for the CDR3: TGTGCCAGCAGCGTAGGAGTTGTTGGAAACACCATATATTTT. Residues: CASSVGVVGNTIYF. The rearrangement joins TRBV9 to TRBJ1-3; D is undetermined. The V end was cut by 0 bases, the J end by 3 bases, with 7 bases between. This CDR3 contains 14 residues. CDR1 is SGDLS, CDR2 YYNGEE, per germline.